The T cell receptor beta chain described here comes from a study of T-cell reconstitution after alpha-beta-depleted transplantation in children. This clonotype turned up a few times. The authors prepared the TCRbeta library with unique molecular identifiers. TCRdb re-called the PCR reads through MiXCR, storing one row per CDR3 protein. The table records some 500,000 distinct CDR3 sequences, roughly 33% of them present only once. Deletions cut 4 bases from V and 0 bases from J, with 10 bases between. Germline CDR1 MDHEN, CDR2 SYDVKM. This CDR3 is 16 amino acids long. This rearrangement joins TRBV28 to TRBJ2-6; D ambiguous. The source is a human donor who donated a stem cell graft to a child with aplastic anemia. The specimen comprised PBMCs from the stem cell graft donor, sampled from the stem cell graft. The CDR3 loop is CASSSIFRSGANVLTF. CDR3 bases: TGTGCCAGCAGTTCAATATTCCGCTCTGGGGCCAACGTCCTGACTTTC. The full variable domain, with the rest looked up from reference TRBV28 and TRBJ2-6, is DVKVTQSSRYLVKRTGEKVFLECVQDMDHENMFWYRQDPGLGLRLIYFSYDVKMKEKGDIPEGYSVSREKKERFSLILESASTNQTSMYLCASSSIFRSGANVLTFGAGSRLTVL.